This T cell receptor (beta chain) was documented in a study of lymphopenia after photon versus proton radiotherapy. Points on this clone: No antigen is known for it.

Germline loops: CDR1 SGDLS, CDR2 YYNGEE. The CDR3 is made up of 15 amino acids. Deletions cut 7 bases from V and 5 bases from J, with 19 bases between. Sequenced by immunoSEQ multiplex PCR; TCRdb stores in-frame clones only, minus some. The data show about 26,000 clones, approximately 85% seen once. Study outcomes and limitations: A bigger post-nadir fall in TCR diversity correlated inversely with survival time in deceased patients. Authors raise, but do not show, better survival with proton therapy. Under photons, naive T cells and diversity fell while effector/memory populations rose.

This chain connects TRBV9 to TRBJ1-5; D possibly corresponds to TRBD1 (5 bases). The origin of this receptor is a man aged 25-40 years with gastric cancer. The material sequenced was peripheral blood, taken from a patient treated with photon-based radiotherapy. CDR3 amino acids: CASSTGAGRDQPQHF. CDR3 nucleotide sequence: TGTGCCAGCTCAACTGGGGCAGGGAGGGATCAGCCCCAGCATTTT.